This is a list of T cell receptor beta chains from one sample in a study of shared clonotypes between healthy human individuals. The method was immunoSEQ multiplex PCR; TCRdb's version includes in-frame clones alone and lacks a portion of them. The sample holds about a million clones; 60% to 80% are singletons and the top ten take approximately 1.5%. The sequencing sample was made of memory CD4+ T cells sorted from blood. The receptors here all came from a man aged 18 to 30 in good health. The conserved cysteine and the conserved F or W are not part of the CDR3 here. D genes are given only for firm matches.

>TRBJ2-7|TRBD2|TRBV27
ASMGSGRTEQY
>TRBJ2-3|TRBD1|TRBV28
ASSSPGTGDMTDTQY
>TRBJ1-2|-|TRBV18
ASSPGGAPNYGYT
>TRBJ2-7|-|TRBV4-3
ASSQEHREADEQY
>TRBJ2-3|TRBD1|TRBV7-2
ASSLKTGYTDTQY
>TRBJ1-1|-|TRBV11-2
ASSSMMGTEAF
>TRBJ1-1|-|TRBV29-1
SVEVNTEAF
>TRBJ2-3|-|TRBV10-3
AISESNGGDTQY
>TRBJ2-2|TRBD1|TRBV7-6
ASSLGIQGATGELF
>TRBJ1-2|-|TRBV15
ATSRVGTEGYT
>TRBJ1-6|-|TRBV6-1
ASSDPGRFLGALH
>TRBJ1-6|-|TRBV5-1
ASSRDGVSYNSPLH
>TRBJ1-2|-|TRBV30
AWSVGQGSYGYT
>TRBJ2-7|TRBD1|TRBV11-2
ASSHAGTGGYEQY
>TRBJ2-1|-|TRBV30
AWSPPPTPNEQF
>TRBJ1-6|-|TRBV4-1
ASSQDRTDRHSPLH
>TRBJ2-7|TRBD1|TRBV5-6
ASSLVGGVETEQY
>TRBJ2-7|-|TRBV27
ASAGLDRLSSYEQY
>TRBJ1-6|-|TRBV4-1
ASSQEEGSSYNSPLH
>TRBJ1-2|-|TRBV4-1
ASSQDLGGLGYT
>TRBJ1-4|-|TRBV15
ATSSAGPNEKLF
>TRBJ1-2|-|TRBV30
AWSQGRGRIGAVYGYT
>TRBJ2-7|TRBD2|TRBV7-2
ASSPTSGRYEQY
>TRBJ2-5|TRBD2|TRBV27
ASSFGSGGGLGAQY
>TRBJ2-7|-|TRBV5-5
ASSFQLRREWGEQY
>TRBJ2-3|-|TRBV5-4
ASSQGGRVSTDTQY
>TRBJ1-4|TRBD1|TRBV4-1
ASSQVGGSGEKLF
>TRBJ1-1|-|TRBV7-9
ASSSDTSGRGTEAF
>TRBJ1-6|-|TRBV6-6
AISDAGADWSPLH
>TRBJ1-5|TRBD1|TRBV2
ASSGTQGVSNQPQH
>TRBJ1-2|-|TRBV18
ASSPLRDVGGYT
>TRBJ1-1|-|TRBV5-1
ASRKGNTEAF